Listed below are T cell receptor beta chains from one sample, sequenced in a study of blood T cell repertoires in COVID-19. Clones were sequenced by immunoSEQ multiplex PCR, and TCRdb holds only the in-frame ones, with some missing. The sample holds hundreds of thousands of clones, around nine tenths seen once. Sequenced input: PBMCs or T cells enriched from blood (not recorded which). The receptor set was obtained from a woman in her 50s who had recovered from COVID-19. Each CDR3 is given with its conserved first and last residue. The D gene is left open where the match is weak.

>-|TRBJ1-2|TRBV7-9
CASSRDTYGYTF
TGTGCCAGCAGCAGGGACACGTATGGCTACACCTTC
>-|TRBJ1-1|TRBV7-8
CASSLGTIWDGGAALAFF
TGTGCCAGCAGCTTAGGAACTATTTGGGATGGGGGCGCGGCACTGGCTTTCTTT
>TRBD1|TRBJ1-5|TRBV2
CASSDRGVFQPQHF
TGTGCCAGCAGTGACAGGGGGGTATTTCAGCCCCAGCATTTT
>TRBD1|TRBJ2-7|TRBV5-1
CASSFGTAYEQYF
TGCGCCAGCAGCTTCGGGACAGCATACGAGCAGTACTTC
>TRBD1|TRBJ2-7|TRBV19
CASRDRGSYEQYF
TGTGCCAGCCGGGACAGAGGCTCCTACGAGCAGTACTTC
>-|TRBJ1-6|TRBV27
CASRPREYSPLHF
TGTGCCAGCCGTCCCAGGGAATATTCACCCCTCCACTTT
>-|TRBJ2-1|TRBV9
CASSVSGLTYNEQFF
TGTGCCAGCAGCGTTTCGGGACTCACCTACAATGAGCAGTTCTTC
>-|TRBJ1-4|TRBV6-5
CASRSGMANEKLFF
TGTGCCAGCAGGTCAGGGATGGCTAATGAAAAACTGTTTTTT
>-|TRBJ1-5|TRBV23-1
CASSQSGAEARGSNQPQHF
TGCGCCAGCAGTCAATCCGGGGCCGAAGCCAGGGGCAGCAATCAGCCCCAGCATTTT
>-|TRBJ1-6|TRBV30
CAWSVSRLPRGLHF
TGTGCCTGGAGTGTATCCAGGCTACCTAGGGGCCTCCACTTT
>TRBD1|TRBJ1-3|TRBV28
CASSLSGGRRTIYF
TGTGCCAGCAGTTTATCAGGGGGTCGGCGCACCATATATTTT
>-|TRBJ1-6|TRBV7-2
CASSLLLSKRSPLHF
TGTGCCAGCAGCTTACTTCTGTCTAAGAGGTCACCCCTCCACTTT
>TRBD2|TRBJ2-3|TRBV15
CATSRGILAGPTDTQYF
TGTGCCACCAGCAGAGGAATATTAGCGGGGCCCACAGATACGCAGTATTTT